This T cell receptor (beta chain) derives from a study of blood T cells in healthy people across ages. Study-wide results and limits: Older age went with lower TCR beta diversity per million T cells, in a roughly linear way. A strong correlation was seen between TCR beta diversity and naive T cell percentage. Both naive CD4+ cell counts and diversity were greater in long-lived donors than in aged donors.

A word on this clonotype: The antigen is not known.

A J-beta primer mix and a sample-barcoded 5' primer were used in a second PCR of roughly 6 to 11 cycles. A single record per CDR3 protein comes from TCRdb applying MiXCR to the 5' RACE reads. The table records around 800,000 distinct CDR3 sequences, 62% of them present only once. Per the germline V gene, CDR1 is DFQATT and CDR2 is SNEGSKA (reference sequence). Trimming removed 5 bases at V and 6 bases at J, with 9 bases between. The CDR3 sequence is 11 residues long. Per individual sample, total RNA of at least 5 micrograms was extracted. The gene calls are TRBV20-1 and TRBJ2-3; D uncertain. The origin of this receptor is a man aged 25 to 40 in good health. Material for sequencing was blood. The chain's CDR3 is CSAGELDTQYF. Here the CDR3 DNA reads TGCAGTGCTGGGGAACTCGATACGCAGTATTTT.